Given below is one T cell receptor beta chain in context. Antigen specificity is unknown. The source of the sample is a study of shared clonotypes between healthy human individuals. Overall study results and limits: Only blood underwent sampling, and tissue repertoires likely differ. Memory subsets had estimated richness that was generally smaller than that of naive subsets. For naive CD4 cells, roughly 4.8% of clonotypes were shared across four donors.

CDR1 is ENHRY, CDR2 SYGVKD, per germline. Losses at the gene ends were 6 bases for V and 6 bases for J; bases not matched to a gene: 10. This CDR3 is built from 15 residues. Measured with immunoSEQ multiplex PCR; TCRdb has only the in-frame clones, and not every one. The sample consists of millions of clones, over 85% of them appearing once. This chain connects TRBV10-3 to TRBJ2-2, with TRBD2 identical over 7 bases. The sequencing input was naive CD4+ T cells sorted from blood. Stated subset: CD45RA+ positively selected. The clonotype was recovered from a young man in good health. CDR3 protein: CAIRGGDSNPGELFF. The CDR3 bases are TGTGCCATCAGGGGAGGGGACTCCAACCCCGGGGAGCTGTTTTTT.